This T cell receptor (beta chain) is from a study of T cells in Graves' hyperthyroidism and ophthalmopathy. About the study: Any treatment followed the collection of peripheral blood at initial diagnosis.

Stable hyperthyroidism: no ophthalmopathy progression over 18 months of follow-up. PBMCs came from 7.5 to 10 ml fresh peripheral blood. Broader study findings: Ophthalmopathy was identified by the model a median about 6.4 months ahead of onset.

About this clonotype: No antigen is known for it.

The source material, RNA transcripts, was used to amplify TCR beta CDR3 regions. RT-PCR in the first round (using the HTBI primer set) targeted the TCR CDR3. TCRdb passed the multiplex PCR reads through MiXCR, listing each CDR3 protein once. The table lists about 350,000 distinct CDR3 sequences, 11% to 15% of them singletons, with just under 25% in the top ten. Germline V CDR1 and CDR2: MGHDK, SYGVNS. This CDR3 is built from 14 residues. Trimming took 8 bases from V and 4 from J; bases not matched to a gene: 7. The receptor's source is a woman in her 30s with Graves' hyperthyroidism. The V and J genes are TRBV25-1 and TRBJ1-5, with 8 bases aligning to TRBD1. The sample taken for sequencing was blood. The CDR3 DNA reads TGTGCCAGCTCAACCAGGGGGCGAAATCAGCCCCAGCATTTT. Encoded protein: CASSTRGRNQPQHF.